This is a list of T cell receptor beta chains from one sample in a study of cytomegalovirus exposure and HLA in healthy donors. Measured with immunoSEQ multiplex PCR; TCRdb has only the in-frame clones, and not every one. This sample has 100,000 to 150,000 clones, with over 65% found just once. The sequencing sample was made of PBMCs. These receptors originate from a man aged 25 to 40 in good health and CMV-seropositive. Each CDR3 is given with its conserved first and last residue. Each record gives: D gene, J gene, V gene, clone size, CDR3 protein, CDR3 DNA. A D gene is named only where the DNA matches it firmly. A row's size may be missing; if present it is once, few, many or a size class.

D: .; J: TRBJ2-7; V: TRBV28; size: .; CDR3: CASTSGFLIEQYF; DNA: TGTGCCAGCACCTCGGGATTCCTGATAGAGCAGTACTTC
D: TRBD1; J: TRBJ1-4; V: TRBV9; size: few; CDR3: CASSAAGQTNEKLFF; DNA: TGTGCCAGCAGCGCGGCGGGACAGACCAATGAAAAACTGTTTTTT
D: .; J: TRBJ2-1; V: TRBV15; size: .; CDR3: CATSSRVSYNEQFF; DNA: TGTGCCACCAGCTCGCGGGTATCCTACAATGAGCAGTTCTTC
D: TRBD1; J: TRBJ2-3; V: TRBV6-5; size: .; CDR3: CASSFGDRATDTQYF; DNA: TGTGCCAGCAGTTTCGGCGACAGGGCTACAGATACGCAGTATTTT
D: .; J: TRBJ2-3; V: TRBV4-1; size: .; CDR3: CASSQTMDTQYF; DNA: TGCGCCAGCAGCCAGACTATGGATACGCAGTATTTT
D: .; J: TRBJ2-7; V: TRBV28; size: .; CDR3: CASSLQGSSYEQYF; DNA: TGTGCCAGCAGTTTGCAGGGAAGCTCCTACGAGCAGTACTTC
D: .; J: TRBJ1-2; V: TRBV10-2; size: .; CDR3: CASSYYRVQNYGYTF; DNA: TGCGCCAGCAGTTATTACAGGGTTCAGAACTATGGCTACACCTTC
D: .; J: TRBJ2-7; V: TRBV28; size: .; CDR3: CASSGHYEQYF; DNA: TGTGCCAGCAGTGGCCATTACGAGCAGTACTTC
D: .; J: TRBJ2-1; V: TRBV6-1; size: .; CDR3: CASSEAGAGWLNEQFF; DNA: TGTGCCAGCAGTGAAGCGGGCGCGGGATGGTTGAATGAGCAGTTCTTC
D: .; J: TRBJ1-1; V: TRBV5-8; size: once; CDR3: CASRLGPSSTEAFF; DNA: TGTGCCAGCAGATTGGGGCCCTCTTCTACTGAAGCTTTCTTT
D: .; J: TRBJ1-2; V: TRBV4-2; size: .; CDR3: CASSQVPVRDLGDYGYTF; DNA: TGTGCCAGCAGCCAAGTTCCGGTGCGGGATCTTGGGGACTATGGCTACACCTTC
D: .; J: TRBJ1-2; V: TRBV7-3; size: .; CDR3: CASSFPIRDTDYGYTF; DNA: TGTGCCAGCAGCTTCCCGATCCGGGACACAGACTATGGCTACACCTTC
D: .; J: TRBJ2-3; V: TRBV7-9; size: .; CDR3: CASSFQRSTDTQYF; DNA: TGTGCCAGCAGCTTCCAGCGGAGCACAGATACGCAGTATTTT
D: TRBD2; J: TRBJ2-1; V: TRBV12-5; size: .; CDR3: CASGLRGGAYNEQFF; DNA: TGTGCTAGTGGTTTGCGCGGGGGAGCCTACAATGAGCAGTTCTTC
D: .; J: TRBJ1-1; V: TRBV5-1; size: .; CDR3: CASSLLTENTEAFF; DNA: TGCGCCAGCAGCCTCTTGACAGAGAACACTGAAGCTTTCTTT
D: .; J: TRBJ1-2; V: TRBV28; size: .; CDR3: CASGEQFEDYGYTF; DNA: TGTGCCAGCGGCGAGCAGTTCGAGGACTATGGCTACACCTTC
D: .; J: TRBJ1-3; V: TRBV6-5; size: .; CDR3: CASRGRFSGNTIYF; DNA: TGTGCCAGCAGGGGCCGGTTCTCTGGAAACACCATATATTTT
D: TRBD2; J: TRBJ2-7; V: TRBV25-1; size: .; CDR3: CAATSGPYEQYF; DNA: TGTGCCGCGACTAGCGGGCCCTACGAGCAGTACTTC
D: .; J: TRBJ2-5; V: TRBV29-1; size: .; CDR3: CSVTTGTQYF; DNA: TGCAGCGTCACTACGGGGACCCAGTACTTC
D: .; J: TRBJ2-7; V: TRBV5-1; size: .; CDR3: CASSLAGSREQYF; DNA: TGCGCCAGCAGCTTGGCCGGGAGCCGCGAGCAGTACTTC
D: TRBD1; J: TRBJ2-2; V: TRBV5-1; size: .; CDR3: CASSATRDRVDPGELFF; DNA: TGCGCCAGCAGCGCCACACGGGACAGGGTAGACCCCGGGGAGCTGTTTTTT
D: .; J: TRBJ1-5; V: TRBV28; size: .; CDR3: CASSSSPGAQHF; DNA: TGTGCCAGCAGTTCCTCACCAGGGGCCCAGCATTTT
D: TRBD1; J: TRBJ1-4; V: TRBV7-8; size: .; CDR3: CASSAGQGFEKLFF; DNA: TGTGCCAGCAGCGCCGGACAGGGCTTTGAAAAACTGTTTTTT
D: .; J: TRBJ2-1; V: TRBV15; size: few; CDR3: CATSRVGANSYNEQFF; DNA: TGTGCCACCAGCAGAGTGGGGGCCAACTCCTACAATGAGCAGTTCTTC
D: TRBD2; J: TRBJ2-1; V: TRBV7-9; size: .; CDR3: CASSYRFGGTKDREQFF; DNA: TGTGCCAGCAGCTACCGTTTCGGGGGGACTAAGGATAGGGAGCAGTTCTTC
D: TRBD2; J: TRBJ2-3; V: TRBV6-4; size: medium-sized; CDR3: CASSGVAGGSTDTQYF; DNA: TGTGCCAGCAGTGGCGTAGCGGGAGGCAGCACAGATACGCAGTATTTT
D: TRBD2; J: TRBJ2-2; V: TRBV25-1; size: few; CDR3: CASSEFQREVGELFF; DNA: TGTGCCAGCAGTGAATTCCAGCGGGAGGTTGGGGAGCTGTTTTTT